Below are 2 T cell receptor beta chains sequenced from a single sample in a study of molecular identifiers for immune sequencing clone quantification. Each CDR3 protein gets one entry after TCRdb re-called the PCR reads with MiXCR. The sample has around 460,000 distinct CDR3 sequences; about 22% are singletons. The specimen was naive CD8+ T cells from blood, with Jurkat cell RNA spiked in. Documented subset: FACS-sorted CD8+CD4-CCR7+CD45RA+ naive T cells. The receptors stem from a human donor in good health. Some libraries in this study had Jurkat cell RNA spiked in.

This chain uses TRBV28 with TRBJ1-2; D not certain. V was cut by 2 bases and J by 9 bases, with 22 bases left in between. The CDR3 contains 16 residues. Germline V gene lookup returns CDR1 MDHEN and CDR2 SYDVKM. The chain's CDR3 is CASSLRSGPPVLRYTF. The DNA of the CDR3 is TGTGCCAGCAGTTTACGTTCCGGGCCGCCGGTTCTTCGCTACACCTTC.

Notes on this clonotype: A much larger clone is a single base away; this may be a read error. The genes are TRBV27 and TRBJ2-3; D is tentatively TRBD1 or TRBD2 (6 bases each). The CDR3 runs 14 residues. Germline V gene data show CDR1 as MNHEY and CDR2 as SMNVEV (reference sequence). V gave up 8 bases and J gave up 8 bases, with 20 bases separating them. The CDR3 nucleotides are TGTGCCAGCTCTCCCTGGGGGGCTTTGGGTACGCAGTATTTT. Amino acids: CASSPWGALGTQYF.